The 24 T cell receptor beta chains presented below share a single source sample, sequenced in a study of patients and donors after allogeneic stem cell transplantation. One entry per CDR3 protein, called by TCRdb with MiXCR from the RT-PCR reads. The data hold about 87,000 distinct CDR3 sequences, with roughly 5.2% observed a single time. The sequencing sample was made of blood, either unsorted or a sorted T cell fraction (not recorded which). These receptors were collected from a human donor who was either an allogeneic HSCT recipient or a stem cell or donor lymphocyte infusion donor (not recorded which). It is not recorded whose cells these are; they may come from a transplant donor.

This clonotype appeared many times. The chain carries TRBV12-3 or TRBV12-4 and TRBJ2-7; possible D gene TRBD2, 6 bases. Trimming took 3 bases from V and 3 from J, leaving 12 bases between them. This CDR3 contains 14 residues. As DNA, the CDR3 is TGTGCCAGCAGTTTTGGGGGGTCCGACTACGAGCAGTACTTC. It translates to CASSFGGSDYEQYF.

This clonotype was found many times. This chain links TRBV28 with TRBJ1-3; possibly TRBD1 for D (6 bases). Germline-derived CDR1 and CDR2 are MDHEN and SYDVKM. This CDR3 has 17 residues. With 9 bases removed from V and 0 bases from J, the gap between germline ends came to 21 bases. The CDR3 is CASRQVLDRYSGNTIYF. The CDR3 DNA reads TGTGCCAGTCGACAGGTGTTAGATCGCTACTCTGGAAACACCATATATTTT.

This clonotype was seen at least ten times. CDR3 loop: CSVGIFQNTEAFF. CDR3 bases: TGCAGCGTTGGTATCTTCCAGAACACTGAAGCTTTCTTT. The chain links TRBV29-1 to TRBJ1-1; D call uncertain. The CDR3 length is 13 residues. V was clipped by 4 bases and J by 1 base, with 10 bases between them. Germline V CDR1 and CDR2: SQVTM, ANQGSEA.

Only a few counts were recorded for this clonotype. The gene calls are TRBV19 and TRBJ1-1; a weak D match, TRBD1 (6 bases). The CDR3 length is 15 residues. V was pared by 2 bases and J by 1 base, with 11 bases between. Germline lookup yields CDR1 LNHDA and CDR2 SQIVND (reference sequence). CDR3 coding DNA: TGTGCCAGTAGTATACGGGCCAGGGGGAACACTGAAGCTTTCTTT. It codes for CASSIRARGNTEAFF.

This clonotype appeared many times. The gene calls are TRBV5-1 and TRBJ1-1; 7 nucleotides agree with TRBD1. Trimming took 7 bases from V and 2 from J; bases not matched to a gene: 5. Germline V gives CDR1 SGHRS, CDR2 YFSETQ. The CDR3 consists of 13 residues. The CDR3 here is CASGDSLNTEAFF. The DNA for the CDR3 is TGCGCCAGCGGGGACAGCCTTAACACTGAAGCTTTCTTT.

Worth noting for this clonotype: This may stem from a read error, because a much larger clone lies one nucleotide away. The chain carries TRBV6-1 and TRBJ2-5, with D tentatively TRBD2 (6 bases). The CDR3 loop spans 14 amino acids. Germline-derived CDR1 and CDR2 are MNHNS and SASEGT. For the CDR3, the DNA is TGTGCCAGCAGTGCCCTTTCGGGGGAAGAGACCCTGTACTTC. This gives the protein CASSALSGEETLYF.

This clonotype was seen ten or more times. V is TRBV2 and J is TRBJ2-5; unclear D gene. V lost 4 bases and J 5 bases, leaving 8 bases between the germline ends. The CDR3 has 12 residues. CDR1 is SNHLY and CDR2 is FYNNEI in the germline V gene. This CDR3 reads CASSVYTETQYF. The CDR3 nucleotides are TGTGCCAGCAGTGTATATACGGAGACCCAGTACTTC.

This clonotype was seen more than once but under ten times. The chain couples TRBV5-1 to TRBJ1-1, with a weak D call TRBD1 (5 bases). The germline CDR1 and CDR2 sequences are SGHRS and YFSETQ. The ends were cut back, 0 bases at V and 3 bases at J, with 24 bases in the middle. The CDR3 is 19 amino acids. Written as DNA, the CDR3 is TGCGCCAGCAGCTTGGCCCTCGGACTAGATCGGGGCGGATACACTGAAGCTTTCTTT. Its translation is CASSLALGLDRGGYTEAFF.

This clonotype was observed at least ten times. The rearrangement uses TRBV28 and TRBJ1-4, with TRBD1 matching over 7 bases. This CDR3 comprises 14 residues. Germline values: CDR1 MDHEN, CDR2 SYDVKM. V trimming: 4 bases; J trimming: 6 bases; junction bases outside the gene matches: 5. The CDR3 reads CASSSAGTDEKLFF. CDR3 sequence (DNA): TGTGCCAGCAGTTCCGCCGGGACAGATGAAAAACTGTTTTTT.

This clonotype appeared many times. At one of its ends the junction is not consistent with the germline gene, which may arise from a read error. The chain combines TRBV12-3 or TRBV12-4 with TRBJ1-2; D remains unclear. The CDR3 runs 10 residues. The CDR3 loop reads CASTNRVPVF. In nucleotides, the CDR3 is TGTGCCAGCACAAACCGGGTCCCAGTCTTC.

This clonotype was observed a few times. The gene calls are TRBV21-1 and TRBJ1-1. TRBV21-1 is labeled a pseudogene. The CDR3 contains 15 residues. The CDR3 sequence is CASSHPRTQNTEAFF. CDR3 bases: TGTGCCAGCAGCCACCCTCGGACCCAGAACACTGAAGCTTTCTTT.

This clonotype was detected many times. V usage is TRBV5-4 and J usage is TRBJ1-1; 7 bases agree with TRBD1. V gave up 3 bases and J gave up 7 bases; unmatched junction bases: 12. The CDR3 length is 15 residues. Per the germline V gene, CDR1 is SGHNT and CDR2 is YYREEE (reference sequence). CDR3 sequence (DNA): TGTGCCAGCAGCTCCTCCAGGGGCAGGGGGGTTGAAGCTTTCTTT. It yields the protein CASSSSRGRGVEAFF.

This clonotype was detected many times. The V call is TRBV5-6, the J call TRBJ2-3; no clear D. The CDR3 runs 12 residues. V was trimmed by 6 bases and J by 2 bases, leaving 7 bases between them. The V gene's germline CDR1 is SGHDT and CDR2 YYEEEE. CDR3 in amino acids: CASTQTTDTQYF. CDR3 sequence (DNA): TGTGCCAGCACACAGACCACAGATACGCAGTATTTT.

This clonotype showed up many times. The rearrangement uses TRBV19 and TRBJ1-1; maybe TRBD1 (6 bases). Germline V gives CDR1 LNHDA, CDR2 SQIVND (reference sequence). The CDR3 consists of 13 residues. The germline V and J ends were trimmed by 9 bases and 9 bases, with 20 bases remaining between them. The CDR3 DNA is TGTGCCAGCGTAGATGGGGGGGGCCTGAAAGCTTTCTTT. Translation gives CASVDGGGLKAFF.

This clonotype was detected ten times or more. The chain has TRBV20-1 and TRBJ2-7, with unresolved D. Trimming pared 3 bases from V and 9 bases from J, leaving 12 bases between. The germline V gene has CDR1 DFQATT and CDR2 SNEGSKA (reference sequence). The CDR3 is 11 amino acids. DNA of the CDR3: TGCAGTGCTAGTGACGGCACGGGGCAGTACTTC. It specifies CSASDGTGQYF.

This clonotype occurred many times. The rearrangement links TRBV28 to TRBJ1-5; D is possibly TRBD1 (6 bases). CDR1 and CDR2 from the germline V gene are MDHEN and SYDVKM. The CDR3 has 14 amino acids. Trimming removed 6 bases from V and 4 bases from J, with 13 bases in between. Here the CDR3 DNA reads TGTGCCAGCAGGCGTGTTCAGGGGAATCAGCCCCAGCATTTT. This encodes CASRRVQGNQPQHF.

This clonotype was seen only a few times. The chain joins TRBV4-2 to TRBJ2-2; 9 bases agree with TRBD2. The CDR3 has 17 amino acids. V dropped 4 bases and J dropped 2; count of bases not matched to a gene: 8. Germline CDR1 LGHNA, CDR2 YNFKEQ. This CDR3 reads CASSLEGLAGNTGELFF. DNA for the CDR3: TGTGCCAGCAGCCTCGAAGGTCTAGCGGGAAACACCGGGGAGCTGTTTTTT.

This clonotype was recorded many times. V usage is TRBV18 and J usage is TRBJ1-2; D call uncertain. V was pared by 2 bases and J by 4 bases, with 8 bases between. The length of the CDR3 is 13 residues. In germline, CDR1 is KGHSH, CDR2 LQKENI. CDR3: CASSPSTGYGYTF. CDR3 DNA sequence: TGTGCCAGCTCACCATCTACGGGCTATGGCTACACCTTC.

This clonotype has only a few counts. The V and J genes are TRBV4-2 and TRBJ2-5; D possibly matches TRBD1 or TRBD2 (5 bases each). Germline CDR1 is LGHNA and CDR2 is YNFKEQ. The CDR3 is 16 amino acids. Deletions cut 4 bases from V and 5 bases from J, with 20 bases between. CDR3: CASSPEGRVGKETQYF. The CDR3 nucleotides read TGTGCCAGCAGCCCCGAGGGGCGGGTCGGCAAGGAGACCCAGTACTTC.

The sample holds many counts of this clonotype. V and J are TRBV20-1 and TRBJ1-1; D is unclear. The germline V gene has CDR1 DFQATT and CDR2 SNEGSKA (reference sequence). Trimming pared 0 bases from V and 2 bases from J, leaving 13 bases between. The length of the CDR3 is 15 residues. For the CDR3, the DNA is TGCAGTGCTAGAGATCAAATGACGGGTAACACTGAAGCTTTCTTT. Its protein is CSARDQMTGNTEAFF.

This clonotype was counted many times. The V and J genes are TRBV6-2 or TRBV6-3 and TRBJ1-5; D is unresolved. The CDR3 extends over 13 amino acids. V was trimmed by 4 bases and J by 7 bases, leaving 11 bases between them. Germline V gene lookup returns CDR1 MNHEY and CDR2 SVGEGT. CDR3 sequence (DNA): TGTGCCAGCAGTTCGAAGGAGTGGCAGCCCCAGCATTTT. Translation gives CASSSKEWQPQHF.

This clonotype was picked up many times. The gene calls are TRBV6-5 and TRBJ2-7; D is ambiguous. Between the trimmed V and J ends, which lost 0 bases and 4 bases, there was a span of 13 bases. The CDR3 consists of 15 residues. Germline CDR1 reads MNHEY; CDR2 reads SVGAGI. This CDR3 is CASSYSTRYSYEQYF. In DNA, the CDR3 is TGTGCCAGCAGTTACTCCACCAGATATTCTTACGAGCAGTACTTC.

There are many counts of this clonotype. This rearrangement joins TRBV7-2 to TRBJ1-3; 7 bases map to TRBD1. In germline, CDR1 is SGHTA, CDR2 FQGNSA. V trimming: 4 bases; J trimming: 3 bases; junction bases outside the gene matches: 3. The CDR3 contains 14 residues. The CDR3 DNA reads as TGTGCCAGCAGCTCGACAGGGAATGGAAACACCATATATTTT. Protein: CASSSTGNGNTIYF.

This clonotype appeared many times. This sequence joins TRBV6-1 and TRBJ1-5; 9 positions match TRBD1. This CDR3 contains 14 residues. The trim removed 6 bases at V and 6 bases at J, leaving 6 bases unmatched. Germline V lookup: CDR1 MNHNS, CDR2 SASEGT. The CDR3 DNA follows: TGTGCCAGCAGCCGGGACAGGGAGGCTCAGCCCCAGCATTTT. Translated, it gives CASSRDREAQPQHF.